This TCR beta chain came from a study of cytomegalovirus exposure and HLA in healthy donors (dated by TCRdb to 2016 to 2017). For the wider study: In an earlier analysis of several hundred of the donors, 250 to 350 Gb of sequence data and about 110 million unique TCR beta sequences from 180 million or so T cells were reported. An early release covering over 500 HLA-typed donors comprised roughly 300 gigabases of sequencing data and tens of millions of unique TCR sequences. The genetic ancestry cluster associated with self-reported Caucasian donors included 80% to 90% of the roughly 400 genotyped donors. The study was designed to test whether signatures of past pathogen exposure could be identified by cataloging public T cell receptors. The T cell repertoires of roughly 660 subjects were profiled by immunosequencing and related to cytomegalovirus serostatus. Along with the roughly 670-subject first cohort, a separate validation cohort of over a hundred different subjects was used. High-throughput TCR immunosequencing, statistical association of individual TCRs with disease status, and machine learning were combined to predict cytomegalovirus infection status. A later analysis re-analyzed previously published TCR beta repertoires from 500 to 700 donors and added high-resolution HLA genotyping to study TCR occurrence patterns. In the later analysis, no new phenotypic data were used to find candidate immune exposures; instead, reliance was placed on TCR beta sequences and their occurrence across donors. An earlier analysis of approximately 500 of the donors applied high-throughput TCR beta sequencing to assess whether each TCR beta V gene segment acted as functional or pseudogenic. Alongside the repertoire data, information on donor age, sex, ethnicity and CMV serostatus was compiled. In a later genetic analysis, genome-wide SNP genotypes for about 55% of the roughly 700 donors were used, and that subset was treated as a discovery cohort. All discovery cohort repertoires had been generated on a single sequencing platform. HLA typing covered class I and class II loci at four-digit resolution. Typing coverage differed by locus: A, B, C, DRB1 and DQB1 were typed in about 629-630 donors, DQA1 in 522, DPA1 in around 600, and DPB1 in 472. Because of strong linkage in the cohort, five DR-DQ haplotypes were treated as single units for association and clustering. Across some 400 genotyped donors of the cohort, an average of roughly 250,000 unique TCR beta nucleotide sequences per donor were sequenced, and 15% to 20% of those sequences were non-productive.

Receptors were amplified or captured by the immunoSEQ multiplex PCR assay. The multiplex PCR relied on a mix of 60 forward primers for TCR Vbeta segments and 13 reverse primers for TCR Jbeta segments. Amplification of the CDR3 region of rearranged TCR beta genes was performed with a multiplex PCR assay on genomic DNA. The Illumina HiSeq System was used to sequence the amplified TCR beta libraries as 87-base-pair reads. Processing in the source paper ran as follows. In a later analysis, about 80 million unique TCR beta chains were counted across the 666 repertoires, and roughly 11 million of these chains were shared by at least two donors. A nearest-neighbor algorithm error-corrected the raw reads and collapsed the reads into unique sequences, merging closely related sequences to remove PCR and sequencing errors. Alignment of CDR3 sequences to IMGT reference sequences was used to assign V, D and J gene segments. For a sequence to be retained, a match of at least six nucleotides to both a V gene segment and a J gene segment was required. A rearrangement counted as productive if the CDR3 had no stop codons and remained in frame with V and J, and every other rearrangement counted as non-productive. Following IMGT convention, CDR3 was defined as the stretch from the second conserved V-encoded cysteine to the conserved J-encoded phenylalanine. The earlier analysis of 500 to 650 of the donors excluded any sequence lacking an unambiguous match to a single V gene segment. An earlier analysis of 550 to 650 of the donors classified V segments as functional when productive rearrangements were above 56.7% and as segregating when the standard deviation between donors was above 5%. To diagnose cytomegalovirus status from the catalog of TCR beta chain sequences, a statistical classification framework was built. V and J gene assignment, in a later analysis, came from comparing TCR nucleotide sequences with IMGT/GENE-DB human TR gene sequences. In a later analysis, CDR3 sequences and most-parsimonious VDJ recombination scenarios were assigned using the TCRdist pipeline. In a later analysis, each TCR beta chain was defined by its CDR3 amino acid sequence together with its V-gene family, and reads without a unique V-gene family were excluded. In a later analysis, 450 to 600 highly shared, low-generation-probability nucleotide sequences were removed to address suspected cross-contamination and a sequencing artifact. In a later analysis, a clonal expansion index was calculated for each public chain from normalized within-repertoire ranks of inferred template counts. In a later analysis, generation probabilities were computed using a VDJ recombination model fitted to out-of-frame rearrangements, and the results were checked against IGoR. Hypergeometric tests were used in a later analysis to score TCR-TCR, TCR-HLA and TCR-CMV co-occurrence, with a repertoire-size bias correction applied to the TCR pairs. To estimate false discovery rates, a later analysis permuted the HLA or CMV assignments 20 times. In a later analysis, co-occurring TCRs were grouped with DBSCAN, and TCRdist sequence similarity was added when clustering was performed within HLA-allele-positive subsets. Repertoires with fewer than 30,000 or more than 120,000 public chains, plus five repertoires with anomalous nucleotide sharing, were excluded from co-occurrence clustering. TCRdb re-hosts the immuneACCESS table, in-frame sequences only. Its copies lack some clones; in the studies checked, an unresolved V gene accounts for under half of them, and the cause for the rest is not known. That table supplies the V and J calls and clone size; D and trimming were determined from the DNA. Per the sample table, the count is about 200,000 clones. The ten largest account for 0.95% to 1.3% of the sample.

In total, around 600 healthy bone marrow donors made up the cohort. At the time of sampling, every cohort member was nominally healthy, though immune exposures that went unrecorded were likely present. The donor tested CMV seropositive, placing the donor among the 289 seropositive members of the cohort. A peripheral blood sample was collected from each donor, and TCR beta sequencing was performed on peripheral blood mononuclear cells. The Qiagen DNeasy Blood Extraction Kit was used to extract genomic DNA from the blood cell samples. Comment on this clone: This receptor's antigen is unknown.

What the study reported, not specific to this receptor: In an earlier analysis of some 500 of the donors, most TCR beta V segments were observed in productive rearrangements about 90% or about 30% of the time, broadly matching IMGT annotations. A later genetic analysis reported fewer N-insertions in productive TCRs among donors in an Asian-associated ancestry cluster than the approximately 700-donor mean. The presence/absence analyses assumed that sequencing depth was roughly uniform across donors, and that assumption may not be true. Most CMV-associated TCR beta chains appeared to be HLA-restricted in a later analysis, and the HLA associations seemed to be driven largely by CMV exposure. When HLA alleles, especially DR and DQ, strongly co-occurred, TCR associations were difficult to assign to individual alleles. HLA typing was unavailable for some donors at each locus, so association tests used only the typed subset. Some IMGT-functional V segments, including TRBV6-2 and TRBV6-3, could not be told apart with the 87-base-pair reads, so those segments were excluded. A further reported finding was that TCR beta sequences accurately predicted the HLA-A and HLA-B alleles for most subjects in the first cohort. The sequencing pipeline was judged likely to have produced a cluster of highly shared sequence variants as a technical artifact. Across donors, most TCR sequences were observed very rarely, whereas some public TCRs were present in many individuals. Because counts were too low, 15 to 20 rarely observed V segments, including chromosome 9 orphons, were excluded from the earlier analysis of 587 of the donors. The study gave a list of under 200 TCR beta chains associated with cytomegalovirus. In a later analysis, several top co-occurrence clusters were reported to appear linked to parvovirus B19, influenza, CMV and Epstein-Barr virus. Correlated functional status among segregating V segments might reflect linkage disequilibrium, but an unknown experimental factor could not be ruled out. In a later analysis, HLA-associated TCR beta chains were found to be more clonally expanded and to have lower generation probabilities than equally common non-associated chains. In both the original and validation cohorts, the classifier was reported to diagnose cytomegalovirus status with high specificity and sensitivity. In a later genetic analysis, a missense DCLRE1C variant was associated with V-gene and J-gene trimming of TCR beta chains, and the association was replicated in an independent cohort. The authors suggested that the approach could potentially be extended to other disease states and immunological phenotypes. Immune exposure information for the cohort was limited to CMV serostatus. At a false discovery rate of 0.05, a later analysis linked about 17,000 TCR beta sequences to specific HLA alleles. A few of the identified cytomegalovirus-associated TCR beta chains were confirmed in vitro to be specific for cytomegalovirus antigens. Only TCR beta chains were sequenced in this cohort, and the absence of alpha or paired-chain data limited detectable features. According to a later analysis, TCR association rates differed among HLA loci, with DRB1 alleles showing the most associated TCRs and HLA-C alleles showing the fewest.

From the germline V gene (reference sequence), CDR1 is MNHEY and CDR2 is SMNVEV. Its CDR3 holds 16 amino acids, cysteine through phenylalanine. The read is trimmed to its CDR3 DNA, 48 bases read in frame from base 1. At the junction V is shortened by 1 base and J by 5 bases, with 17 bases in between. The sequence was collected from a girl under 10 years old in good health and CMV-seropositive. Sequenced: PBMCs. This chain is built from TRBV27 and TRBJ1-1; the D gene is unclear. The DNA is TGTGCCAGCAGTTTATATCTTGCAGGAATAGGAACTGAAGCTTTCTTT. It codes for CASSLYLAGIGTEAFF.